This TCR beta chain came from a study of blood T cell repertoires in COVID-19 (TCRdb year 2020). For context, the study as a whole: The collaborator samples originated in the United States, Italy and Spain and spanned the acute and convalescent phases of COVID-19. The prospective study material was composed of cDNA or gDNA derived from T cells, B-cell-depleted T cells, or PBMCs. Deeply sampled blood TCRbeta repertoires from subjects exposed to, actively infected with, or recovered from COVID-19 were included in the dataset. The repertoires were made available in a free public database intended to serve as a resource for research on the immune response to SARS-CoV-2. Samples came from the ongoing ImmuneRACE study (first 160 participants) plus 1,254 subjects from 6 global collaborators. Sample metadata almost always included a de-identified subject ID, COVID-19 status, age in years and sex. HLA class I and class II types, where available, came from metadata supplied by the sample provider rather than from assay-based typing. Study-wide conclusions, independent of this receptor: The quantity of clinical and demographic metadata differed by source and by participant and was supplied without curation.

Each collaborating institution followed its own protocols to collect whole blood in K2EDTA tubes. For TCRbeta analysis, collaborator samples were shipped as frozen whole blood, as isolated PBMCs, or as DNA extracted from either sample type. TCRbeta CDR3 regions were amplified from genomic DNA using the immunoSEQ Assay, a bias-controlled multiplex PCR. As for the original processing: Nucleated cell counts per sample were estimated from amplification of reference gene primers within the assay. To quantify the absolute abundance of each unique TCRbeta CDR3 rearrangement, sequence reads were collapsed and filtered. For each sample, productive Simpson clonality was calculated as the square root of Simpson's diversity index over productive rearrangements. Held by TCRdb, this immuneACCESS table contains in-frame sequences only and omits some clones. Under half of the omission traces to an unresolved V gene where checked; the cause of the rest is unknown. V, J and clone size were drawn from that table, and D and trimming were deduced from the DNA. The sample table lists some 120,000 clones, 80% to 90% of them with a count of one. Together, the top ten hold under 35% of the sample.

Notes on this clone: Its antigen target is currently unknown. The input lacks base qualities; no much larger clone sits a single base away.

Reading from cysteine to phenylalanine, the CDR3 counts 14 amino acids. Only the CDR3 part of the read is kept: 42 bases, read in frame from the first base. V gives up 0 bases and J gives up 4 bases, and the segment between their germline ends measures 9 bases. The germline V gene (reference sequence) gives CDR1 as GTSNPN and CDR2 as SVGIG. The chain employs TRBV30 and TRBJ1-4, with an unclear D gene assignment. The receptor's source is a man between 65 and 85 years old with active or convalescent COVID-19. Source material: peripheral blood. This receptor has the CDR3 CAWSVREINEKLFF. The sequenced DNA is TGTGCCTGGAGTGTACGGGAGATTAATGAAAAACTGTTTTTT. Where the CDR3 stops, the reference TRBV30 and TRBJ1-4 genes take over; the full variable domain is SQTIHQWPATLVQPVGSPLSLECTVEGTSNPNLYWYRQAAGRGLQLLFYSVGIGQISSEVPQNLSASRPQDRQFILSSKKLLLSDSGFYLCAWSVREINEKLFFGSGTQLSVL.